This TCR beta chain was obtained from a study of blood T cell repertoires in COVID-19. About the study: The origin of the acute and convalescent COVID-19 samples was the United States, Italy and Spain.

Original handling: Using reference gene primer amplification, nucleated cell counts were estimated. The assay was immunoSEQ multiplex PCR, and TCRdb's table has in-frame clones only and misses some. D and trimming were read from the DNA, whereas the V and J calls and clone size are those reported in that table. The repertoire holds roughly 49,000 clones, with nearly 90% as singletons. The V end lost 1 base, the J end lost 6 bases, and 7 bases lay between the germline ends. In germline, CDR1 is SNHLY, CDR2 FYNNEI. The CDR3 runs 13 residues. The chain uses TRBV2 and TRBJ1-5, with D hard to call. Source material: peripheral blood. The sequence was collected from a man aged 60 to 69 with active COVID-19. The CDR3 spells CASSEVWSQPQHF. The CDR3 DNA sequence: TGTGCCAGCAGTGAAGTTTGGAGTCAGCCCCAGCATTTT. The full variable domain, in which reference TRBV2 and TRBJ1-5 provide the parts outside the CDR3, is EPEVTQTPSHQVTQMGQEVILRCVPISNHLYFYWYRQILGQKVEFLVSFYNNEISEKSEIFDDQFSVERPDGSNFTLKIRSTKLEDSAMYFCASSEVWSQPQHFGDGTRLSIL.